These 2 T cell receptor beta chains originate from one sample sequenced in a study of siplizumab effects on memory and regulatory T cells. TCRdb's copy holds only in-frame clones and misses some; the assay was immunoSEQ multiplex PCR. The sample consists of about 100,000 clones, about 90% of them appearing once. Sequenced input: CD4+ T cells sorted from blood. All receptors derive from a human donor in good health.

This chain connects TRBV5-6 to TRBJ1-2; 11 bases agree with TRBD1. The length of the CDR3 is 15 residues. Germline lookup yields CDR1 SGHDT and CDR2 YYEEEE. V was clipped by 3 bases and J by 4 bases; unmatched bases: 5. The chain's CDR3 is CASSYGQGAGYGYTF. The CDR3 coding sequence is TGTGCCAGCAGCTACGGACAGGGGGCCGGCTATGGCTACACCTTC.

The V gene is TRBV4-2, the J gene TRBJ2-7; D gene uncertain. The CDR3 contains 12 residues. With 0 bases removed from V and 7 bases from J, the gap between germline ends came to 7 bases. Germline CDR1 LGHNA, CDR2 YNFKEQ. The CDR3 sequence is CASSQDRGEQYF. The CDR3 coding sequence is TGTGCCAGCAGCCAAGATCGCGGAGAGCAGTACTTC.